Sequencing of this T cell receptor (beta chain) was carried out in a study of T cell repertoires in cytomegalovirus infection. Study-wide results and caveats: Of the TCR beta families, the public ones yielded a cumulative frequency that identified carriers of CMV plus the relevant HLA.

This clonotype was observed a few times. As yet, its antigen is unknown. TCRdb re-called the reads with MiXCR, one entry per CDR3 protein. The sample lists roughly 730,000 distinct CDR3 sequences; around 35% were seen once. Germline-derived CDR1 and CDR2 are MNHEY and SVGAGI. The V and J ends lost 3 bases and 2 bases respectively, with 17 bases between them. The length of the CDR3 is 18 residues. The genes are TRBV6-5 and TRBJ2-6, with unresolved D. This receptor was identified in a human donor in good health (CMV status not recorded). Some clones in this sample may be carry-over from other donors' samples. The sample in question was cultured PBMCs, obtained from culture after CMV antigen stimulation. This chain's CDR3 is CASSYRMHGLAGANVLTF. In DNA, the CDR3 is TGTGCCAGCAGTTATCGTATGCATGGGTTAGCTGGGGCCAACGTCCTGACTTTC.